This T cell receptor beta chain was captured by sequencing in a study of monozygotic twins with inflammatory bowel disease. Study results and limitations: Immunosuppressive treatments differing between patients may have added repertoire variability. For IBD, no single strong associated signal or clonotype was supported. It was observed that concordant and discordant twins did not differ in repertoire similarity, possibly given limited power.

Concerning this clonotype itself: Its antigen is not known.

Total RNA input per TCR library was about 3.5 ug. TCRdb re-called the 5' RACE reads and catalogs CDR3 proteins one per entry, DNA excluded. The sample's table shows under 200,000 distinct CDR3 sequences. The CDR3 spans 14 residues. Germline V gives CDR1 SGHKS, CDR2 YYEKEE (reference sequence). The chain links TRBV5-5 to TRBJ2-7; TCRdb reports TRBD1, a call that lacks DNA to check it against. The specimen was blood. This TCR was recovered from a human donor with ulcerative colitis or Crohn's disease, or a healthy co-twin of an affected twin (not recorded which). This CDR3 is CASSKPGGAYEQYF. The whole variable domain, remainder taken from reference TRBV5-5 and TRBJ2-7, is DAGVTQSPTHLIKTRGQQVTLRCSPISGHKSVSWYQQVLGQGPQFIFQYYEKEERGRGNFPDRFSARQFPNYSSELNVNALLLGDSALYLCASSKPGGAYEQYFGPGTRLTVT.